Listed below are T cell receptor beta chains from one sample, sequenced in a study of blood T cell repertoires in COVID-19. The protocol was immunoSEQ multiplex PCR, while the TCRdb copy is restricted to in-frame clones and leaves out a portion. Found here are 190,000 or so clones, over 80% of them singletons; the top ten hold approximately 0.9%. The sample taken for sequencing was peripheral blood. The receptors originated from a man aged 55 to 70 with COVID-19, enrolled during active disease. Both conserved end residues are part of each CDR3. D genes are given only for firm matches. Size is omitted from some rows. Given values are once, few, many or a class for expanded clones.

TGTGCCAGCAGCTTCCCGGGCTCCTACGAGCAGTACTTC	CASSFPGSYEQYF	13	TRBJ2-7	.	.	TRBV7-8
TGTGCCAGCAGTGCGACTAGCGGGAGCCCAGATACGCAGTATTTT	CASSATSGSPDTQYF	15	TRBJ2-3	.	TRBD2	TRBV6-4
TGCGCCAGCAGCTTGGGGGACAGGGTACCGCGAGGGGCCAACGTCCTGACTTTC	CASSLGDRVPRGANVLTF	18	TRBJ2-6	.	TRBD1	TRBV5-1
TGTGCCAGCAGCCAAGATGGACTCGCTCTGACCAAAAACATTCAGTACTTC	CASSQDGLALTKNIQYF	17	TRBJ2-4	once	.	TRBV3-1/TRBV3-2
TGTGCCGTCAAGATCAGGGGTGGGAATTCACCCCTCCACTTT	CAVKIRGGNSPLHF	14	TRBJ1-6	.	.	TRBV6-5
TGTGCCAGTAATCCAGGGGGTATTATGAACACCGGGGAGCTGTTTTTT	CASNPGGIMNTGELFF	16	TRBJ2-2	.	TRBD1	TRBV19
TGTGCCAGTAGTAGGGGACAGGGAAACTATGGCTACACCTTC	CASSRGQGNYGYTF	14	TRBJ1-2	.	TRBD1	TRBV19
TGCGCCAGCAGCCAAGAGAAAGGGGGCACTGAAGCTTTCTTT	CASSQEKGGTEAFF	14	TRBJ1-1	.	.	TRBV4-3
TGCGCCAGCAGTGAGTCGAGCGGGGGACCCTACAATGAGCAGTTCTTC	CASSESSGGPYNEQFF	16	TRBJ2-1	.	TRBD2	TRBV10-1
TGTGCCAGCAGGCGCCGGGACAGCCTTAACACCGGGGAGCTGTTTTTT	CASRRRDSLNTGELFF	16	TRBJ2-2	.	TRBD1	TRBV11-2
TGCGCCAGCAGCCAATTCGGGACAGGTGACTACAATGAGCAGTTCTTC	CASSQFGTGDYNEQFF	16	TRBJ2-1	.	TRBD1	TRBV4-3
TGTGCCAGCAGTTACCGCTACAATGAGCAGTTCTTC	CASSYRYNEQFF	12	TRBJ2-1	.	.	TRBV6-2/TRBV6-3
TGTGCCAGCAGTGAAGGGCGCAGGGCCTTCGAGGAGAAACTGTTTTTT	CASSEGRRAFEEKLFF	16	TRBJ1-4	.	.	TRBV25-1
TGTGCCACCAGCAGAGCCGGGACAGGGGCAGGCACTGAAGCTTTCTTT	CATSRAGTGAGTEAFF	16	TRBJ1-1	.	TRBD1	TRBV15
TGCGCCAGCAGCGCGGGACTAGCGGGAGGGGGAATGAATGAGCAGTTCTTC	CASSAGLAGGGMNEQFF	17	TRBJ2-1	.	TRBD2	TRBV5-1
TGTGCCAGCAGTTCCCGCCTAGGGGGCGGCAATCAGCCCCAGCATTTT	CASSSRLGGGNQPQHF	16	TRBJ1-5	.	TRBD1	TRBV27
TGTGCCTGGAGTGGAAAACAGGGGGCAAGGTACAATGAGCAGTTCTTC	CAWSGKQGARYNEQFF	16	TRBJ2-1	.	TRBD1	TRBV30
TGCAGCGCCCTTAGGACAGCCTCTGGAAACACCATATATTTT	CSALRTASGNTIYF	14	TRBJ1-3	.	.	TRBV29-1
TGCAGCGTTGCACAGGGGTTCAACACTGAAGCTTTCTTT	CSVAQGFNTEAFF	13	TRBJ1-1	.	TRBD1	TRBV29-1
TGTGCCAGCAGCTTAGCGCAGAGGGGGACTGAAGCTTTCTTT	CASSLAQRGTEAFF	14	TRBJ1-1	once	.	TRBV7-8
TGTGCCAGCAGTTACGAAGGGGGCTACTATAGCAATCAGCCCCAGCATTTT	CASSYEGGYYSNQPQHF	17	TRBJ1-5	.	TRBD1	TRBV6-2/TRBV6-3
TGTGCCAGCAGCCAAGGGAATCCGGCGGGTGAGCAGTACTTC	CASSQGNPAGEQYF	14	TRBJ2-7	.	.	TRBV3-1/TRBV3-2
TGTGCCAGCAGTTCCGGGACAGAGAATTCACCCCTCCACTTT	CASSSGTENSPLHF	14	TRBJ1-6	.	TRBD1	TRBV3-1/TRBV3-2
TGTGCCAGCAGCTTGAGGGGCGCCAGGGGTCAACAAGAGACCCAGTACTTC	CASSLRGARGQQETQYF	17	TRBJ2-5	.	.	TRBV5-5
TGTGCCAGCAGTCTAGCGGGAGGTGGCAATGAGCAGTTCTTC	CASSLAGGGNEQFF	14	TRBJ2-1	.	TRBD2	TRBV28
TGTGCCATCAGTGCCCTCCGGGACAGGGGTCCGGCTTTCTTT	CAISALRDRGPAFF	14	TRBJ1-1	few	TRBD1	TRBV10-3
TGCGCCAGCAGCTTGGAGCCCAATCAGCCCCAGCATTTT	CASSLEPNQPQHF	13	TRBJ1-5	.	.	TRBV5-1
TGTGCCAGCATGAGACTAGCGGGAAACGAGCAGTACTTC	CASMRLAGNEQYF	13	TRBJ2-7	.	TRBD2	TRBV28
TGTGCCAGCAGCCGCGGACAGGGCTACTACAATGAGCAGTTCTTC	CASSRGQGYYNEQFF	15	TRBJ2-1	.	TRBD1	TRBV14
TGTGCCAGCAGCCGGACTGACAGGGAAGCTTTCTTT	CASSRTDREAFF	12	TRBJ1-1	once	.	TRBV3-1/TRBV3-2